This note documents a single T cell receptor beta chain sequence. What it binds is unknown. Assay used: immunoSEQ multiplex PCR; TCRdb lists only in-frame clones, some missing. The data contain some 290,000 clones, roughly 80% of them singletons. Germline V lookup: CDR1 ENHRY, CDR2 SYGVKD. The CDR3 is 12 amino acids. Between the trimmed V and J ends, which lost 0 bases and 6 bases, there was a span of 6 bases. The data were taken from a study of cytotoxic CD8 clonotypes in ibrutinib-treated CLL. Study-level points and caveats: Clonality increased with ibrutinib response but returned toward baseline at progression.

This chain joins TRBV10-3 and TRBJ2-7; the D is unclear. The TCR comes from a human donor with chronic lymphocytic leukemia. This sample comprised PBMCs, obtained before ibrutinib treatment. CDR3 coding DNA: TGTGCCATCAGTGAGTCCCGTACCGAGCAGTACTTC. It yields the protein CAISESRTEQYF.